This T cell receptor beta chain was identified during a study of metastatic and nonmetastatic thyroid tumors. As for the study in general: Repertoire comparison spanned blood and tumor or nodule tissue of malignant and benign thyroid patients.

None of the patients had undergone any treatment ahead of thyroid surgery. Original data processing: The study took CDR3 differences across clinicopathological groups and made a distant-metastasis classifier for papillary thyroid cancer from them. With MiXCR, TCRdb reprocessed the PCR reads. TCRdb, not the original authors, processed these V and J calls. The profile covers roughly 27,000 clones, with over 20% appearing a single time and roughly 15% taken by the ten largest. V lost 2 bases and J lost 4, with 8 bases in between. This CDR3 is built from 13 residues. CDR1 and CDR2 (germline): SGHRS, YFSETQ. This clone was observed a handful of times. The antigen is undetermined. This clone may be a read error of a much larger clone one base away. Findings and caveats of the study: Within blood and tumor, benign nodules reportedly had significantly lower TCR beta diversity than malignant thyroid tumors did.

The sample was blood. The source is a female donor with papillary thyroid cancer or a benign thyroid nodule (not recorded which). Some clones in this sample may be carry-over from other donors' samples. The chain uses TRBV5-1 and TRBJ2-3; D gene ambiguous. Here the CDR3 DNA reads TGCGCCAGCAGCTTTAATGGCTCAGATACGCAGTATTTT. Amino acid sequence: CASSFNGSDTQYF.